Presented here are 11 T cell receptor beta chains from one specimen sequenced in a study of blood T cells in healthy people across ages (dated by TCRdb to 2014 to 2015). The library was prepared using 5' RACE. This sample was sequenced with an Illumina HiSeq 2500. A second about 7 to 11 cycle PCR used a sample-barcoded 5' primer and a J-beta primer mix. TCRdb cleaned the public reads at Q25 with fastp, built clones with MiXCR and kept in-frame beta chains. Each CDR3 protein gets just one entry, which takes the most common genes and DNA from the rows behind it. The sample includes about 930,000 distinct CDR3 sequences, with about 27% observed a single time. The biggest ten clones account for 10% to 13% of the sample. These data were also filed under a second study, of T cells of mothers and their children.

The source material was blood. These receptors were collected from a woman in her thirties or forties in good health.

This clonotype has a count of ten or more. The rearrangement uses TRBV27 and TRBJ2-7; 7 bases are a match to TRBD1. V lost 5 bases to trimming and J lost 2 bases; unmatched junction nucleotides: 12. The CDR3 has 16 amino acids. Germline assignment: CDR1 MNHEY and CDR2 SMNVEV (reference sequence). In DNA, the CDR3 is TGTGCCAGCAGTACAATCCGGGACAGTAAACCCTACGAGCAGTACTTC. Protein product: CASSTIRDSKPYEQYF.

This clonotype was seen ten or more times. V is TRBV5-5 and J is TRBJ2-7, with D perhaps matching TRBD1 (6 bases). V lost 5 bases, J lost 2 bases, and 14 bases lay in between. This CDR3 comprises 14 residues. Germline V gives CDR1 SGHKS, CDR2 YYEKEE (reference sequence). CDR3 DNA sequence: TGTGCCAGCAGTTTAGCAGGGGTCCCCTACGAGCAGTACTTC. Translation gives CASSLAGVPYEQYF.

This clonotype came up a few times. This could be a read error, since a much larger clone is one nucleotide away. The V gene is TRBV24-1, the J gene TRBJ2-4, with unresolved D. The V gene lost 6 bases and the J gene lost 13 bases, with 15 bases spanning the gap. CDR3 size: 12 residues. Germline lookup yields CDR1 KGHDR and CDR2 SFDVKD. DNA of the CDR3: TGTGCCACCAGTTCCGTGACATTTGAGCAGTACTTC. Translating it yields CATSSVTFEQYF.

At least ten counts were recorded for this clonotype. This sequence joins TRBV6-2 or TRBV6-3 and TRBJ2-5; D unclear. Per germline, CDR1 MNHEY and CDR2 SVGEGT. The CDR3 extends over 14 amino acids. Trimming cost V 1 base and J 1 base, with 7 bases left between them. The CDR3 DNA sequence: TGTGCCAGCAGTTACTATCAGGTCCAAGAGACCCAGTACTTC. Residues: CASSYYQVQETQYF.

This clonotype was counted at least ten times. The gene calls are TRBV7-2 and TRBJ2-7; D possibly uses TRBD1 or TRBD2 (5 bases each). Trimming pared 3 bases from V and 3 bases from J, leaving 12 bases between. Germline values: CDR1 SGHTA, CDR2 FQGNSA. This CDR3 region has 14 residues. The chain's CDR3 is CASSLSRDVYEQYF. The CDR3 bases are TGTGCCAGCAGCTTGAGCAGGGACGTCTACGAGCAGTACTTC.

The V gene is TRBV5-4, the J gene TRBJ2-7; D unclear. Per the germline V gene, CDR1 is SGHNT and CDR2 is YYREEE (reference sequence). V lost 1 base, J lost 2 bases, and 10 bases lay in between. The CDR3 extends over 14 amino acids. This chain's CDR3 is CASSLSPTAYEQYF. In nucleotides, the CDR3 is TGTGCCAGCAGCTTGTCCCCTACAGCCTACGAGCAGTACTTC.

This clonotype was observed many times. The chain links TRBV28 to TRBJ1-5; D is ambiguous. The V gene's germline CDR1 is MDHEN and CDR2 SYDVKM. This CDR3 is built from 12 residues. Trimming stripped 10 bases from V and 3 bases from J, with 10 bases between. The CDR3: CATGRNNQPQHF. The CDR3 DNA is TGTGCCACCGGACGGAACAATCAGCCCCAGCATTTT.

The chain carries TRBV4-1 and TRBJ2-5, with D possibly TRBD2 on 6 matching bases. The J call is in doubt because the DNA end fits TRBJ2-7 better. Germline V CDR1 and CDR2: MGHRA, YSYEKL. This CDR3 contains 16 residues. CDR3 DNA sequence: TGCGCCAGCCAAGGCTCGCGGGGTTCAGGGAGGAACGAGCAGTACTTC. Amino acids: CASQGSRGSGRNEQYF.

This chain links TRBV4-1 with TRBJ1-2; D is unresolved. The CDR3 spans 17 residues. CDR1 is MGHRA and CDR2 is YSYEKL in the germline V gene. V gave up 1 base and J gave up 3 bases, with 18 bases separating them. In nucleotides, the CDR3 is TGCGCCAGCAGCCAAGGGCCACAGACCGTTTGGGACTATGGCTACACCTTC. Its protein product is CASSQGPQTVWDYGYTF.

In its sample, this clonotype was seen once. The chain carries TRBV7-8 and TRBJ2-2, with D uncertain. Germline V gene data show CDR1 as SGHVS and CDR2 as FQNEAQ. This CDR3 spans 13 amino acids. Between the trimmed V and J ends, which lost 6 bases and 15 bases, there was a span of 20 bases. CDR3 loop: CASSYPALGAVFF. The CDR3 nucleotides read TGTGCCAGCAGTTATCCAGCGTTAGGTGCGGTGTTTTTT.

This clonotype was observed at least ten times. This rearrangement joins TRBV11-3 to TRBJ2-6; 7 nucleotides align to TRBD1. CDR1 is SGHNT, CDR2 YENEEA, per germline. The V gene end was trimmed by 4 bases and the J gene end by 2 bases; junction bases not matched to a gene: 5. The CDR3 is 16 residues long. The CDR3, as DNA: TGTGCCAGCAGCTCTCAAGACAGGGCTGGGGCCAACGTCCTGACTTTC. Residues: CASSSQDRAGANVLTF.